This TCR beta chain was sequenced during a study of monozygotic twins with inflammatory bowel disease. Study outcomes and limitations: Ultimately, a single strong signal or clonotype associated with IBD was not supported. Sharing of clonotypes with others was lower in IBD patients than in healthy twins, and this was especially so with disease activity.

Comments on this clonotype: Its antigen is unknown.

The authors drew around 2.7 ml of blood from each donor. Two rounds of nested PCR, of approximately 16 and 10 cycles, were run on TCRalpha and TCRbeta cDNA. TCRdb re-called the 5' RACE reads; every CDR3 protein appears as one record, without DNA. Its listing shows about 150,000 distinct CDR3 sequences. The sequence was obtained from a human donor with ulcerative colitis or Crohn's disease, or a healthy co-twin of an affected twin (not recorded which). Sequenced sample: blood.

CDR3 amino acids: CASRTGGYEQYF. This chain uses TRBV27 with TRBJ2-7; TCRdb names TRBD1, which stays unverified in the absence of DNA. Germline V gene data show CDR1 as MNHEY and CDR2 as SMNVEV (reference sequence). This CDR3 region has 12 residues.